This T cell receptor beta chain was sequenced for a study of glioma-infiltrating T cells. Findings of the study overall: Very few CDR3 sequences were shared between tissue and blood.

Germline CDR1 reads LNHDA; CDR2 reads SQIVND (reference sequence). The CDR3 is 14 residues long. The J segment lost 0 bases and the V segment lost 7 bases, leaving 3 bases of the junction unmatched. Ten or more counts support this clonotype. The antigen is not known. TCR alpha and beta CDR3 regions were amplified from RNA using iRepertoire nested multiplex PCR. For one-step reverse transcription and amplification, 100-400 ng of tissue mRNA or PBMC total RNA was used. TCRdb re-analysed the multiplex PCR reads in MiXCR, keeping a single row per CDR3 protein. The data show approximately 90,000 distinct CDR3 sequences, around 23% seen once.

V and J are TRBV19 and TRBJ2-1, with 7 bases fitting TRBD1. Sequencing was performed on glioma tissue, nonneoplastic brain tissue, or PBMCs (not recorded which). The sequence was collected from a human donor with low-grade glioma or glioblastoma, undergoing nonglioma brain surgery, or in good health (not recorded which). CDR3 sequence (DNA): TGTGCCAGTAAGGACAGGAGCTCCTACAATGAGCAGTTCTTC. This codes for CASKDRSSYNEQFF.